Listed here are 13 T cell receptor beta chains from one sample, sequenced in a study of blood T cell repertoires in COVID-19. The assay was immunoSEQ multiplex PCR, and TCRdb's table has in-frame clones only and misses some. The sample lists 180,000 or so clones; under 90% were seen once. The specimen sequenced was peripheral blood. These receptors came from a person between 70 and 80 years old with COVID-19, enrolled during active disease.

V gene TRBV18 combines with J gene TRBJ1-6, with a possible D match to TRBD1 (6 bases). CDR1 is KGHSH and CDR2 is LQKENI in the germline V gene. The CDR3 is made up of 15 amino acids. V dropped 1 base and J dropped 9 bases, with 13 bases sitting between them. The CDR3 here is CASSPRQGGGSPLHF. In DNA, the CDR3 is TGTGCCAGCTCACCACGCCAGGGAGGGGGTTCACCCCTCCACTTT.

CDR3 sequence: CASSLEPSSGGLYEQYF. The CDR3 coding sequence is TGTGCCAGCAGCTTGGAACCGAGTAGCGGGGGGTTATACGAGCAGTACTTC. V gene TRBV5-5 combines with J gene TRBJ2-7, with 10 bases that match TRBD2. The ends lost 0 bases at V and 4 bases at J; junction bases unmatched: 10. CDR3 length: 17 residues. CDR1 is SGHKS and CDR2 is YYEKEE in the germline V gene (reference sequence).

The chain uses TRBV5-1 and TRBJ1-4, with D hard to call. Germline assignment: CDR1 SGHRS and CDR2 YFSETQ. The CDR3 is 12 residues long. The ends were cut back, 2 bases at V and 3 bases at J, with 2 bases in the middle. The CDR3 nucleotides read TGCGCCAGCAGCTTCTCTAATGAAAAACTGTTTTTT. As protein: CASSFSNEKLFF.

CDR3 protein: CASSIASGAFF. The CDR3 nucleotides read TGTGCCAGCAGTATAGCCAGTGGGGCTTTCTTT. The chain employs TRBV28 and TRBJ1-1, with no clear D. With 5 bases removed from V and 11 bases from J, the gap between germline ends came to 12 bases. This CDR3 spans 11 amino acids. Germline loops: CDR1 MDHEN, CDR2 SYDVKM.

This chain uses TRBV9 with TRBJ2-3; tentatively, D is TRBD2 (5 bases). V was clipped by 3 bases and J by 2 bases, with 13 bases between them. Germline CDR1 is SGDLS and CDR2 is YYNGEE. The CDR3 spans 15 residues. The CDR3 DNA follows: TGTGCCAGCAGCGAGAGCGGAGTGAACACAGATACGCAGTATTTT. Protein product: CASSESGVNTDTQYF.

The genes are TRBV6-5 and TRBJ1-5, with TRBD1 matching over 10 bases. Germline V gene sequence: CDR1 MNHEY, CDR2 SVGAGI. V lost 6 bases to trimming and J lost 1 base; unmatched junction nucleotides: 0. CDR3 size: 14 residues. The CDR3, as DNA: TGTGCCAGCAGGGGACAGGGGAGCAATCAGCCCCAGCATTTT. Amino acids: CASRGQGSNQPQHF.

The V call is TRBV5-5, the J call TRBJ2-5; 7 bases match TRBD1. The CDR3 sequence is 14 residues long. CDR1 is SGHKS and CDR2 is YYEKEE in the germline V gene (reference sequence). After removal of 5 bases from V and 2 bases from J, the junction contained 6 bases not matched to a gene. DNA of the CDR3: TGTGCCAGCAGACCTGGGACAGAACAAGAGACCCAGTACTTC. Translated: CASRPGTEQETQYF.

The J gene is TRBJ1-2, the V gene TRBV7-9; D gene uncertain. Per the germline V gene, CDR1 is SEHNR and CDR2 is FQNEAQ (reference sequence). V lost 3 bases to trimming and J lost 0 bases, with 8 bases between them. This CDR3 is built from 14 residues. CDR3 region: CASSFVAANYGYTF. CDR3 DNA sequence: TGTGCCAGCAGCTTTGTAGCCGCTAACTATGGCTACACCTTC.

The chain has TRBV5-1 and TRBJ2-3; 9 nucleotides agree with TRBD2. The germline CDR1 and CDR2 sequences are SGHRS and YFSETQ. The CDR3 totals 14 residues. V shed 7 bases and J 5 bases; nucleotides not matched to a gene: 8. CDR3 DNA: TGCGCCAGCCACGAGGGACTAGCATTAGATACGCAGTATTTT. The encoded protein is CASHEGLALDTQYF.

This chain links TRBV19 with TRBJ2-7, with D possibly TRBD2 on 6 matching bases. V dropped 0 bases and J dropped 5 bases, with 11 bases sitting between them. Germline V gene lookup returns CDR1 LNHDA and CDR2 SQIVND (reference sequence). The CDR3 loop spans 14 amino acids. The CDR3 reads CASSIDPTGDEQYF. CDR3 in DNA: TGTGCCAGTAGTATAGACCCCACGGGGGACGAGCAGTACTTC.

This clone was detected a few times. The chain combines TRBV14 with TRBJ2-4; 9 nucleotides line up with TRBD2. CDR1 and CDR2 (germline): SGHDN, FVKESK. V lost 1 base, J lost 3 bases, and 10 bases stayed unmatched. The CDR3 sequence is 18 residues long. CDR3 residues: CASSQVDLSGRYKNIQYF. CDR3 DNA sequence: TGTGCCAGCAGCCAAGTTGATCTTAGCGGGAGATACAAAAACATTCAGTACTTC.

V gene TRBV6-6 combines with J gene TRBJ1-3; D perhaps matches TRBD1 (5 bases). The length of the CDR3 is 16 residues. In germline, CDR1 is MNHNY, CDR2 SVGAGI (reference sequence). Trimming took off 0 bases at V and 1 base at J, with 10 bases between the two ends. The DNA of the CDR3 is TGTGCCAGCAGTTACTCGGGGCACCCATCTGGAAACACCATATATTTT. Protein: CASSYSGHPSGNTIYF.

The chain employs TRBV11-2 and TRBJ1-5; D is uncertain. The germline V and J ends were trimmed by 1 base and 5 bases, with 12 bases remaining between them. The CDR3 has 15 amino acids. Germline CDR1 reads SGHAT; CDR2 reads FQNNGV. The CDR3 nucleotides read TGTGCCAGCAGCTTAGGGCGGAGAATGGATCAGCCCCAGCATTTT. Its translation: CASSLGRRMDQPQHF. Variable domain in full (rest from reference TRBV11-2 and TRBJ1-5): EAGVAQSPRYKIIEKRQSVAFWCNPISGHATLYWYQQILGQGPKLLIQFQNNGVVDDSQLPKDRFSAERLKGVDSTLKIQPAKLEDSAVYLCASSLGRRMDQPQHFGDGTRLSIL.